One and the same sample provided the 21 T cell receptor beta chains below, sequenced in a study of T-cell reconstitution after alpha-beta-depleted transplantation in children. Researchers prepared the TCRbeta library using unique molecular identifiers, the study reports. MiXCR, applied by TCRdb to the PCR reads, yields one record per CDR3 protein. The sample shows some 450,000 distinct CDR3 sequences, 43% of them seen only once. Sequencing was performed on PBMCs, taken before TCRalphabeta/CD19-depleted stem cell transplant. These receptors came from a girl aged 2 to 10 with aplastic anemia, due to receive a stem cell transplant.

In nucleotides, the CDR3 is TGCGCCAGCAGCATCTCTAGCGGGAGGAGGACCGGGGAGCTGTTTTTT. This gives the protein CASSISSGRRTGELFF. V usage is TRBV5-1 and J usage is TRBJ2-2, with 11 bases identical to TRBD2. CDR1 and CDR2 from the germline V gene are SGHRS and YFSETQ. CDR3 length: 16 residues. After removal of 4 bases from V and 5 bases from J, the junction contained 7 bases not matched to a gene.

This chain links TRBV27 with TRBJ2-3; tentatively, D is TRBD2 (6 bases). CDR1 MNHEY and CDR2 SMNVEV come from the germline V gene (reference sequence). The CDR3 is 17 amino acids. V gave up 2 bases and J gave up 2 bases, with 17 bases separating them. The CDR3 region is CASSLVSPAGPTDTQYF. The CDR3 DNA sequence: TGTGCCAGCAGTTTAGTCTCCCCGGCGGGACCCACAGATACGCAGTATTTT.

This clonotype has just a few counts. V gene TRBV9 combines with J gene TRBJ2-7, with 9 bases matching TRBD2. The germline gives CDR1 SGDLS, CDR2 YYNGEE. J lost 5 bases, V lost 0 bases, and 6 bases had no gene match. The CDR3 runs to 15 residues. The CDR3 nucleotides read TGTGCCAGCAGCGTAGGGGCTAGCGGGAATAACGAGCAGTACTTC. Protein product: CASSVGASGNNEQYF.

In its sample, this clonotype was seen many times. V and J are TRBV3-1 and TRBJ2-5, with 7 bases fitting TRBD1. V trimming: 3 bases; J trimming: 3 bases; junction bases outside the gene matches: 10. Per germline, CDR1 LGHDT and CDR2 YNNKEL (reference sequence). The CDR3 spans 16 residues. The DNA of the CDR3 is TGTGCCAGCAGCCAGTTTCTCGGGACAGTAAAAGAGACCCAGTACTTC. Its protein product is CASSQFLGTVKETQYF.

This clonotype was seen a few times. The genes are TRBV12-3 or TRBV12-4 and TRBJ2-1, with a tentative D call TRBD2 (7 bases). The V gene lost 0 bases and the J gene lost 7 bases, with 13 bases spanning the gap. CDR3 size: 15 residues. The DNA of the CDR3 is TGTGCCAGCAGTTTAGCGGGAGGGGGGCCGAATGAGCAGTTCTTC. This codes for CASSLAGGGPNEQFF.

The chain couples TRBV6-1 to TRBJ2-5, with TRBD2 identical over 12 bases. The germline V gene encodes CDR1 MNHNS and CDR2 SASEGT. The CDR3 is made up of 15 amino acids. V dropped 8 bases and J dropped 4; count of bases not matched to a gene: 8. The CDR3 DNA reads TGTGCCAGCGGCAGGACTAGCGGGACTCCAGAGACCCAGTACTTC. It specifies CASGRTSGTPETQYF.

V usage is TRBV7-6 and J usage is TRBJ2-7; 12 bases are shared with TRBD1. Germline-derived CDR1 and CDR2 are SGHVS and FNYEAQ. V dropped 2 bases and J dropped 5; count of bases not matched to a gene: 4. The length of the CDR3 is 15 residues. In DNA form, the CDR3 reads TGTGCCAGCAGCTTAAGCGGGACAGGGGGCCACGAGCAGTACTTC. Its protein is CASSLSGTGGHEQYF.

At least ten counts were recorded for this clonotype. The rearrangement uses TRBV5-5 and TRBJ2-2, with TRBD1 matching over 8 bases. The CDR3 is made up of 16 amino acids. J lost 6 bases, V lost 0 bases, and 7 bases had no gene match. The germline V gene has CDR1 SGHKS and CDR2 YYEKEE (reference sequence). The CDR3 sequence: CASSLAPGGAAGELFF. CDR3 sequence (DNA): TGTGCCAGCAGCTTGGCCCCAGGGGGCGCCGCCGGGGAGCTGTTTTTT.

This clonotype was counted at least ten times. The rearrangement uses TRBV20-1 and TRBJ1-1; D unresolved. Germline assignment: CDR1 DFQATT and CDR2 SNEGSKA (reference sequence). This CDR3 comprises 13 residues. The germline V and J ends were trimmed by 1 base and 1 base, with 7 bases remaining between them. DNA of the CDR3: TGCAGTGCTAGAGTCCCCGGGAACACTGAAGCTTTCTTT. Translated, it gives CSARVPGNTEAFF.

V usage is TRBV28 and J usage is TRBJ2-5; tentatively, D is TRBD1 (5 bases). Germline V gene data show CDR1 as MDHEN and CDR2 as SYDVKM. The ends were cut back, 6 bases at V and 4 bases at J, with 18 bases in the middle. The CDR3 length is 15 residues. CDR3 coding DNA: TGTGCCAGCAGCTCTCCTAACAGGTGGGGAGAGACCCAGTACTTC. Encoded protein: CASSSPNRWGETQYF.

The rearrangement links TRBV6-1 to TRBJ2-4; the D is unclear. V dropped 4 bases and J dropped 0 bases, with 13 bases sitting between them. Germline values: CDR1 MNHNS, CDR2 SASEGT. The CDR3 has 16 residues. The CDR3 here is CASSVGSILAKNIQYF. DNA for the CDR3: TGTGCCAGCAGTGTGGGAAGTATTCTAGCCAAAAACATTCAGTACTTC.

This clonotype has ten or more counts. The V gene is TRBV27, the J gene TRBJ1-2; D is undetermined. Trimming pared 2 bases from V and 8 bases from J, leaving 15 bases between. CDR3 size: 14 residues. Germline CDR1 is MNHEY and CDR2 is SMNVEV (reference sequence). Here the CDR3 reads CASSLVQATGGYTF. In nucleotides, the CDR3 is TGTGCCAGCAGTTTAGTGCAGGCCACTGGGGGCTACACCTTC.

The V call is TRBV20-1, the J call TRBJ2-3; 8 nucleotides match TRBD2. This CDR3 has 17 amino acids. Germline V gene lookup returns CDR1 DFQATT and CDR2 SNEGSKA (reference sequence). J gave up 2 bases and V 4 bases, and 14 bases lay outside the gene matches. CDR3 region: CSATKKAGGTYTDTQYF. DNA of the CDR3: TGCAGTGCTACAAAGAAGGCGGGAGGAACATACACAGATACGCAGTATTTT.

This clonotype has at least ten counts. V gene TRBV20-1 combines with J gene TRBJ2-1; tentatively, D is TRBD2 (6 bases). The germline V gene has CDR1 DFQATT and CDR2 SNEGSKA (reference sequence). The CDR3 totals 16 residues. The V and J ends lost 4 bases and 8 bases respectively, with 24 bases between them. In nucleotides, the CDR3 is TGCAGTGCTAATGACGGAGGGCCATCTAGTGGGGATGAGCAGTTCTTC. Its translation: CSANDGGPSSGDEQFF.

The chain carries TRBV28 and TRBJ1-2; the D gene is possibly TRBD1 (5 bases). V lost 4 bases and J 5 bases, leaving 17 bases between the germline ends. Germline assignment: CDR1 MDHEN and CDR2 SYDVKM. The CDR3 extends over 15 amino acids. CDR3 region: CASSSPQGGYYGYTF. The DNA for the CDR3 is TGTGCCAGCAGTTCCCCCCAGGGAGGGTATTATGGCTACACCTTC.

This clonotype was detected a few times. V gene TRBV5-6 combines with J gene TRBJ1-3, with no clear D. Trimming pared 1 base from V and 2 bases from J, leaving 16 bases between. Germline V gene sequence: CDR1 SGHDT, CDR2 YYEEEE. The CDR3 runs 17 residues. The CDR3 protein is CASSLLGPGTTGNTIYF. The CDR3 nucleotides are TGTGCCAGCAGCTTGTTAGGGCCAGGCACTACTGGAAACACCATATATTTT.

The chain combines TRBV20-1 with TRBJ2-3; the match to TRBD2 covers 8 bases. The CDR3 is made up of 17 amino acids. The germline CDR1 and CDR2 sequences are DFQATT and SNEGSKA (reference sequence). The CDR3 loop reads CSVRGPSGPGVADTQYF. In DNA form, the CDR3 reads TGCAGCGTCCGGGGCCCTAGCGGGCCCGGGGTAGCAGATACGCAGTATTTT.

The sample holds a few counts of this clonotype. CDR3 bases: TGTGCCAGCAGCTTGGGTAGCGGGAGTATAAGGAACGAGCAGTACTTC. Translation: CASSLGSGSIRNEQYF. The chain is built from TRBV7-9 and TRBJ2-7; 9 nucleotides align to TRBD2. This CDR3 region has 16 residues. Losses at the gene ends were 3 bases for V and 5 bases for J; bases not matched to a gene: 11. Germline V gene sequence: CDR1 SEHNR, CDR2 FQNEAQ (reference sequence). Drawing the rest from reference TRBV7-9 and TRBJ2-7, the complete variable domain is DTGVSQNPRHKITKRGQNVTFRCDPISEHNRLYWYRQTLGQGPEFLTYFQNEAQLEKSRLLSDRFSAERPKGSFSTLEIQRTEQGDSAMYLCASSLGSGSIRNEQYFGPGTRLTVT.

At least ten counts were recorded for this clonotype. The chain joins TRBV3-1 to TRBJ1-2; no clear D. Trimming took off 3 bases at V and 7 bases at J, with 15 bases between the two ends. CDR3 length equals 14 residues. Germline values: CDR1 LGHDT, CDR2 YNNKEL (reference sequence). DNA for the CDR3: TGTGCCAGCAGCCATGGGTGGGCACGGGGTGGCTACACCTTC. Translated, it gives CASSHGWARGGYTF. The complete variable domain, with remaining parts taken from reference TRBV3-1 and TRBJ1-2, reads DTAVSQTPKYLVTQMGNDKSIKCEQNLGHDTMYWYKQDSKKFLKIMFSYNNKELIINETVPNRFSPKSPDKAHLNLHINSLELGDSAVYFCASSHGWARGGYTFGSGTRLTVV.

This clonotype was seen at least ten times. The chain uses TRBV5-1 and TRBJ1-2, with D tentatively TRBD1 (5 bases). The germline gives CDR1 SGHRS, CDR2 YFSETQ. Trimming left V 7 bases short and J 8 bases short, with 24 bases between. The CDR3 is 15 amino acids. DNA of the CDR3: TGCGCCAGCGCCAGTTCGGACGGCTCGCGACAGGGCTACACCTTC. The encoded protein is CASASSDGSRQGYTF.

The table lists this clonotype with many counts. The chain recombines TRBV28 with TRBJ2-3; D is possibly TRBD2 (6 bases). V shed 8 bases and J shed 0 bases, with 15 bases lying between them. This CDR3 is 15 amino acids long. Looked up from germline, CDR1 is MDHEN and CDR2 is SYDVKM. The CDR3, as DNA: TGTGCCAGCCGGTATAGCCGGGGGAGCACAGATACGCAGTATTTT. Translated, it gives CASRYSRGSTDTQYF.